A single T cell receptor (beta chain) is shown here with its context. This sample stems from a study of blood T cell repertoires in COVID-19. Study background: From the United States, Italy and Spain came samples of acute and convalescent COVID-19.

The CDR3 length is 15 residues. After removal of 6 bases from V and 2 bases from J, the junction contained 8 bases not matched to a gene. In germline, CDR1 is SNHLY, CDR2 FYNNEI. Sequenced by immunoSEQ multiplex PCR; TCRdb stores in-frame clones only, minus some. The repertoire holds some 300,000 clones, with 90% as singletons. Material for sequencing was peripheral blood. This rearrangement joins TRBV2 to TRBJ2-7, with TRBD2 identical over 9 bases. This receptor was taken from a woman in her forties or fifties with COVID-19, enrolled during active disease. The CDR3 DNA is TGTGCCAGCAGCCCGTTAGCGGGAGCTCCCTACGAGCAGTACTTC. It codes for CASSPLAGAPYEQYF.